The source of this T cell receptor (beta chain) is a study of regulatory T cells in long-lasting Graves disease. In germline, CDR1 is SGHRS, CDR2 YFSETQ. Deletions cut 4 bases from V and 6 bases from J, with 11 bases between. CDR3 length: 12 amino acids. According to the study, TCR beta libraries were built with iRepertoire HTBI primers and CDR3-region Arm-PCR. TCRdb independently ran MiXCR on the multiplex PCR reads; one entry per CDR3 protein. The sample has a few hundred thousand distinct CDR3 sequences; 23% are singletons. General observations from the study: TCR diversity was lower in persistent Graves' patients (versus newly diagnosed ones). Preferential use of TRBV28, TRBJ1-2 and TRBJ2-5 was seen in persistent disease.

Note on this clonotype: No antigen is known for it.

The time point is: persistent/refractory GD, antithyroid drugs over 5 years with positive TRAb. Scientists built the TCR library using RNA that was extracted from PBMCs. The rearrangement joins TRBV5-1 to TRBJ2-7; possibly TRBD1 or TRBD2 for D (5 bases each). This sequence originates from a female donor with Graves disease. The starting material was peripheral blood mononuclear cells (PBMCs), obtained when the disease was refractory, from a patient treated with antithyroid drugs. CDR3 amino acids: CASSVAGSEQYF. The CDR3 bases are TGCGCCAGCAGCGTAGCAGGGAGCGAGCAGTACTTC.